What follows are 31 T cell receptor beta chains derived from one specimen sequenced in a study of shared clonotypes between healthy human individuals. The assay was immunoSEQ multiplex PCR, and TCRdb's table has in-frame clones only and misses some. Among some 690,000 clones listed, less than 95% were seen once. Sequencing used memory CD8+ T cells from PBMCs. The subset denotes: CD45RO+ cells pooled with CCR7-negative TemRA cells. Every receptor here comes from a man aged 18 to 30 in good health. Some clones in this sample may be carry-over from other donors' samples.

This sequence joins TRBV27 and TRBJ2-5; 8 positions match TRBD2. The CDR3 runs to 18 residues. V lost 1 base and J lost 4; bases outside the gene matches: 14. Per the germline V gene, CDR1 is MNHEY and CDR2 is SMNVEV (reference sequence). The CDR3, as DNA: TGTGCCAGCAGTTTATTGGGGTCGGGAGGGCCTGATGGAGAGACCCAGTACTTC. Its translation: CASSLLGSGGPDGETQYF.

The rearrangement uses TRBV27 and TRBJ2-5, with D unclear. Germline V lookup: CDR1 MNHEY, CDR2 SMNVEV (reference sequence). V lost 5 bases, J lost 1 base, and 17 bases lay in between. The CDR3 length is 16 residues. The CDR3 loop is CASSAHPGRRQETQYF. CDR3 DNA sequence: TGTGCCAGCAGTGCCCACCCCGGACGGCGCCAAGAGACCCAGTACTTC.

This clone was observed once. The chain is built from TRBV25-1 and TRBJ2-7, with a weak D call TRBD2 (6 bases). V shed 4 bases and J shed 6 bases, with 16 bases lying between them. Per germline, CDR1 MGHDK and CDR2 SYGVNS. This CDR3 region has 14 residues. CDR3 DNA: TGTGCCAGCAGTGGCCGAGGAGGGAATTTCGAGCAGTACTTC. This sequence encodes CASSGRGGNFEQYF.

The chain recombines TRBV27 with TRBJ2-7; no clear D gene. Germline V gene lookup returns CDR1 MNHEY and CDR2 SMNVEV (reference sequence). The CDR3 runs to 14 residues. V lost 4 bases, J lost 3 bases, and 13 bases lay in between. The CDR3 region is CASSWGRLSYEQYF. The CDR3 DNA reads as TGTGCCAGCAGTTGGGGTCGGTTGAGCTACGAGCAGTACTTC.

The chain carries TRBV7-9 and TRBJ2-7; D is possibly TRBD2 (5 bases). The CDR3 is made up of 12 amino acids. Germline loops: CDR1 SEHNR, CDR2 FQNEAQ (reference sequence). V was shortened by 5 bases and J by 11 bases, with 16 bases between the two germline ends. This CDR3 reads CASSPVGWEKYF. The CDR3 bases are TGTGCCAGCAGCCCGGTGGGGTGGGAGAAGTACTTC.

V usage is TRBV28 and J usage is TRBJ1-1; 7 bases line up with TRBD1. Germline CDR1 reads MDHEN; CDR2 reads SYDVKM. Trimming took 1 base from V and 1 from J; bases not matched to a gene: 3. The CDR3 runs 15 residues. Here the CDR3 reads CASSLLNRGNTEAFF. The CDR3 DNA is TGTGCCAGCAGTTTATTGAACAGGGGGAACACTGAAGCTTTCTTT. Together with reference TRBV28 and TRBJ1-1, the CDR3 gives the full variable domain: DVKVTQSSRYLVKRTGEKVFLECVQDMDHENMFWYRQDPGLGLRLIYFSYDVKMKEKGDIPEGYSVSREKKERFSLILESASTNQTSMYLCASSLLNRGNTEAFFGQGTRLTVV.

The chain has TRBV27 and TRBJ2-7; D is perhaps TRBD1 or TRBD2 (6 bases each). Germline lookup yields CDR1 MNHEY and CDR2 SMNVEV (reference sequence). V was cut by 7 bases and J by 6 bases, with 22 bases left in between. CDR3 length: 15 amino acids. The CDR3 DNA sequence: TGTGCCAGCACTCGGAGCGCCACCGGGGGCAGCGAGCAGTACTTC. Encoded protein: CASTRSATGGSEQYF.

This rearrangement joins TRBV7-8 to TRBJ1-3; no clear D. Germline V gene sequence: CDR1 SGHVS, CDR2 FQNEAQ. The CDR3 has 16 residues. The germline V and J ends were trimmed by 0 bases and 0 bases, with 9 bases remaining between them. This chain's CDR3 is CASSLAVDLSGNTIYF. Here the CDR3 DNA reads TGTGCCAGCAGCTTAGCAGTCGACCTCTCTGGAAACACCATATATTTT.

The V gene is TRBV7-9, the J gene TRBJ2-1, with TRBD2 matching over 8 bases. Losses at the gene ends were 0 bases for V and 4 bases for J; bases not matched to a gene: 2. This CDR3 contains 15 residues. Per germline, CDR1 SEHNR and CDR2 FQNEAQ (reference sequence). Written as DNA, the CDR3 is TGTGCCAGCAGCTTAGCTAGCGGGAATTACAATGAGCAGTTCTTC. Its protein is CASSLASGNYNEQFF.

The rearrangement links TRBV28 to TRBJ2-3, with 13 bases lining up with TRBD2. In germline, CDR1 is MDHEN, CDR2 SYDVKM. V was pared by 2 bases and J by 5 bases, with 7 bases of the junction left unmatched. CDR3 length equals 17 residues. Here the CDR3 reads CASSLRGLAGRLDTQYF. The CDR3 DNA reads TGTGCCAGCAGTTTAAGGGGACTAGCGGGAAGGTTAGATACGCAGTATTTT.

The count of this clone is one. V is TRBV6-1 and J is TRBJ2-7; tentatively, D is TRBD2 (5 bases). Germline V lookup: CDR1 MNHNS, CDR2 SASEGT. This CDR3 has 14 amino acids. The V and J ends lost 2 bases and 2 bases respectively, with 10 bases between them. CDR3 sequence reads: CASSEHRGPYEQYF. CDR3 DNA: TGTGCCAGCAGTGAACATCGGGGTCCCTACGAGCAGTACTTC.

The gene calls are TRBV7-9 and TRBJ1-1; D not certain. The CDR3 sequence is 16 residues long. CDR1 SEHNR and CDR2 FQNEAQ come from the germline V gene (reference sequence). V was trimmed by 4 bases and J by 4 bases, leaving 19 bases between them. The CDR3: CASSSWREVRRTEAFF. DNA for the CDR3: TGTGCCAGCAGCTCCTGGAGGGAGGTTAGGCGCACTGAAGCTTTCTTT.

The genes are TRBV9 and TRBJ2-6; D is unclear. Per germline, CDR1 SGDLS and CDR2 YYNGEE. V was clipped by 0 bases and J by 0 bases, with 4 bases between them. The CDR3 totals 15 residues. The CDR3 spells CASSVGTSGANVLTF. In nucleotides, the CDR3 is TGTGCCAGCAGCGTAGGCACCTCTGGGGCCAACGTCCTGACTTTC.

The rearrangement links TRBV11-3 to TRBJ2-1; 10 bases map to TRBD2. The CDR3 totals 16 residues. V shed 0 bases and J 5 bases; nucleotides not matched to a gene: 4. Germline CDR1 is SGHNT and CDR2 is YENEEA. The CDR3: CASSLDGTSVDNEQFF. The CDR3 region has the DNA TGTGCCAGCAGCTTAGATGGGACTAGCGTCGACAATGAGCAGTTCTTC.

The V gene is TRBV9, the J gene TRBJ1-2; TRBD1 agrees at 9 bases. Germline CDR1 reads SGDLS; CDR2 reads YYNGEE. The CDR3 length is 15 residues. V lost 4 bases, J lost 4 bases, and 8 bases stayed unmatched. The CDR3 region is CASSTRDREGYGYTF. The CDR3 nucleotides read TGTGCCAGCAGCACCCGGGACAGGGAGGGCTATGGCTACACCTTC. Full variable domain (rest looked up from reference TRBV9 and TRBJ1-2): DSGVTQTPKHLITATGQRVTLRCSPRSGDLSVYWYQQSLDQGLQFLIQYYNGEERAKGNILERFSAQQFPDLHSELNLSSLELGDSALYFCASSTRDREGYGYTFGSGTRLTVV.

This clone was observed once. The V call is TRBV13, the J call TRBJ2-5, with D uncertain. V was trimmed by 1 base and J by 0 bases, leaving 3 bases between them. Germline loops: CDR1 PRHDT, CDR2 FYEKMQ (reference sequence). The CDR3 extends over 13 amino acids. CDR3 residues: CASSLVDQETQYF. In DNA form, the CDR3 reads TGTGCCAGCAGCTTAGTGGACCAAGAGACCCAGTACTTC.

This chain connects TRBV10-3 to TRBJ1-2; D is ambiguous. The germline V gene has CDR1 ENHRY and CDR2 SYGVKD. Trimming left V 5 bases short and J 6 bases short, with 16 bases between. This CDR3 comprises 14 residues. This CDR3 is CAISSGLLTDGYTF. CDR3 coding DNA: TGTGCCATCAGTTCCGGACTGCTCACTGATGGCTACACCTTC.

J is TRBJ2-1 and V is TRBV5-1; no definite D call. V was pared by 2 bases and J by 6 bases, with 6 bases between. The CDR3 is made up of 12 amino acids. Germline CDR1 reads SGHRS; CDR2 reads YFSETQ. In DNA, the CDR3 is TGCGCCAGCAGCTTACGGGCCAATGAGCAGTTCTTC. It yields the protein CASSLRANEQFF. Variable domain in full (rest from reference TRBV5-1 and TRBJ2-1): KAGVTQTPRYLIKTRGQQVTLSCSPISGHRSVSWYQQTPGQGLQFLFEYFSETQRNKGNFPGRFSGRQFSNSRSEMNVSTLELGDSALYLCASSLRANEQFFGPGTRLTVL.

V gene TRBV6-4 combines with J gene TRBJ2-3; 8 bases align to TRBD2. With 3 bases clipped from V and 2 bases from J, the junction kept 7 bases outside the gene matches. Germline-derived CDR1 and CDR2 are MRHNA and SNTAGT. The CDR3 is 16 amino acids. Here the CDR3 reads CASSESSGRATDTQYF. As DNA, the CDR3 is TGTGCCAGCAGTGAAAGTTCCGGGAGGGCCACAGATACGCAGTATTTT.

The chain recombines TRBV20-1 with TRBJ2-1; D remains ambiguous. Germline loops: CDR1 DFQATT, CDR2 SNEGSKA (reference sequence). V was cut by 1 base and J by 13 bases, with 8 bases left in between. CDR3 size: 10 residues. The CDR3 here is CSARAKPQFF. For the CDR3, the DNA is TGCAGTGCTAGAGCGAAACCCCAGTTCTTC.

V is TRBV28 and J is TRBJ1-2; tentative D call: TRBD1 (5 bases). V was shortened by 1 base and J by 0 bases, with 12 bases between the two germline ends. This CDR3 is built from 16 residues. CDR1 is MDHEN and CDR2 is SYDVKM in the germline V gene. CDR3: CASSLFSRASNYGYTF. For the CDR3, the DNA is TGTGCCAGCAGTTTATTCTCCAGGGCCTCTAACTATGGCTACACCTTC.

The chain combines TRBV5-3 with TRBJ1-1, with a weak D call TRBD1 (5 bases). TRBV5-3 carries the ORF label, with uncertain function. V was shortened by 2 bases and J by 5 bases, with 7 bases between the two germline ends. CDR3 length equals 12 residues. The chain's CDR3 is CARSFRGTEAFF. CDR3 nucleotides: TGTGCCAGAAGCTTTAGGGGTACTGAAGCTTTCTTT.

The chain employs TRBV9 and TRBJ1-2, with D uncertain. Germline assignment: CDR1 SGDLS and CDR2 YYNGEE. The CDR3 extends over 13 amino acids. Deletions cut 4 bases from V and 1 base from J, with 8 bases between. CDR3 protein: CASSPNHNYGYTF. The CDR3 DNA reads as TGTGCCAGCAGCCCAAACCATAACTATGGCTACACCTTC. The complete variable domain, with remaining parts taken from reference TRBV9 and TRBJ1-2, reads DSGVTQTPKHLITATGQRVTLRCSPRSGDLSVYWYQQSLDQGLQFLIQYYNGEERAKGNILERFSAQQFPDLHSELNLSSLELGDSALYFCASSPNHNYGYTFGSGTRLTVV.

The gene calls are TRBV5-1 and TRBJ1-2; unclear D gene. Germline values: CDR1 SGHRS, CDR2 YFSETQ. The CDR3 has 12 residues. The V gene lost 7 bases and the J gene lost 4 bases, with 11 bases spanning the gap. CDR3 bases: TGCGCCAGCGGAGAGGGAAGCTATGGCTACACCTTC. Encoded protein: CASGEGSYGYTF.

CDR3 in DNA: TGTGCCAGCAGCCCCCCCGCGGGTAGCAATCAGCCCCAGCATTTT. It translates to CASSPPAGSNQPQHF. The chain joins TRBV7-9 to TRBJ1-5; D gene uncertain. The CDR3 has 15 amino acids. Germline values: CDR1 SEHNR, CDR2 FQNEAQ (reference sequence). With 5 bases removed from V and 0 bases from J, the gap between germline ends came to 11 bases.

CDR3 sequence reads: CASSFRDRVKNIQYF. The CDR3 nucleotides are TGTGCCAGCAGTTTTCGGGACAGGGTCAAAAACATTCAGTACTTC. V and J are TRBV27 and TRBJ2-4; TRBD1 agrees at 9 bases. This CDR3 has 15 residues. V lost 3 bases, J lost 3 bases, and 3 bases stayed unmatched. Per germline, CDR1 MNHEY and CDR2 SMNVEV (reference sequence).

This clone has just a few counts. The chain joins TRBV7-9 to TRBJ1-4, with D perhaps TRBD1 (5 bases). The CDR3 covers 14 residues. Between the trimmed V and J ends, which lost 5 bases and 6 bases, there was a span of 13 bases. Germline V gene sequence: CDR1 SEHNR, CDR2 FQNEAQ (reference sequence). CDR3 region: CASSRKTEDEKLFF. The CDR3 nucleotides read TGTGCCAGCAGCCGGAAGACAGAGGATGAAAAACTGTTTTTT.

This chain joins TRBV9 and TRBJ2-7, with 7 nucleotides matching TRBD1. CDR3 length: 13 amino acids. Germline CDR1 and CDR2: SGDLS and YYNGEE. V was clipped by 3 bases and J by 3 bases; unmatched bases: 3. The CDR3 loop reads CASSAGQNYEQYF. The CDR3 nucleotides read TGTGCCAGCAGCGCGGGACAGAACTACGAGCAGTACTTC.

The rearrangement links TRBV9 to TRBJ2-2; 7 nucleotides match TRBD2. J lost 0 bases, V lost 0 bases, and 5 bases had no gene match. Per germline, CDR1 SGDLS and CDR2 YYNGEE. The CDR3 runs to 17 residues. For the CDR3, the DNA is TGTGCCAGCAGCGTAGGGCTAGCGGACCCGAACACCGGGGAGCTGTTTTTT. Protein product: CASSVGLADPNTGELFF.

The V and J genes are TRBV7-9 and TRBJ2-3, with TRBD1 identical over 10 bases. The V segment lost 5 bases and the J segment 4 bases; nucleotides outside the gene matches: 9. CDR3 length: 16 amino acids. The germline gives CDR1 SEHNR, CDR2 FQNEAQ (reference sequence). CDR3 nucleotides: TGTGCCAGCAGCGACTGGGGGGACAGGGGTTCAGATACGCAGTATTTT. Translation gives CASSDWGDRGSDTQYF. Supplemented by reference TRBV7-9 and TRBJ2-3, the full variable domain reads DTGVSQNPRHKITKRGQNVTFRCDPISEHNRLYWYRQTLGQGPEFLTYFQNEAQLEKSRLLSDRFSAERPKGSFSTLEIQRTEQGDSAMYLCASSDWGDRGSDTQYFGPGTRLTVL.

The chain recombines TRBV28 with TRBJ2-7; tentatively, D is TRBD2 (5 bases). V dropped 7 bases and J dropped 9 bases, with 13 bases sitting between them. Germline values: CDR1 MDHEN, CDR2 SYDVKM. The CDR3 is made up of 11 amino acids. The CDR3 nucleotides are TGTGCCAGCAAGTCTCCACTAGGGCAGTACTTC. Translated, it gives CASKSPLGQYF.